The present T cell receptor (beta chain) was sequenced within a study of long-term antiretroviral therapy in people with HIV. V was pared by 5 bases and J by 5 bases, with 18 bases between. The germline CDR1 and CDR2 sequences are MDHEN and SYDVKM. The CDR3 runs 16 residues. No donor had fewer than one pre-ART PBMC sample or fewer than two post-ART PBMC samples. At survey level, the immunoSEQ assay was run in its v3.0 version. Assay used: immunoSEQ multiplex PCR; TCRdb lists only in-frame clones, some missing. The sample lists 25,000 to 30,000 clones, approximately 87% occurring once. Sequenced material: unsorted PBMCs, taken 0.5 years after starting antiretroviral therapy. V is TRBV28 and J is TRBJ2-2; D assignment may be TRBD1 or TRBD2 (5 bases each). The TCR was taken from a woman between 18 and 29 years old with HIV. CDR3 region: CASSPPGWGTTGELFF. The CDR3 DNA follows: TGTGCCAGCAGTCCCCCCGGGTGGGGGACGACCGGGGAGCTGTTTTTT.